This TCR beta chain was documented in a study of T cell responses to AZD1222 COVID-19 vaccine. Overall study findings and caveats: With dominance at 160-218 and 743-854, vaccine-associated CD4 TCRs spanned spike. Donors were largely white British and mainly female; clonal diversity was possibly underestimated.

Per germline, CDR1 LGHDT and CDR2 YNNKEL (reference sequence). This CDR3 is 16 amino acids long. V dropped 4 bases and J dropped 3; count of bases not matched to a gene: 7. With regard to this clone: Antigen unknown.

Assay used: immunoSEQ multiplex PCR; TCRdb lists only in-frame clones, some missing. Found here are more than 140,000 clones, 85% to 95% of them singletons; the top ten hold around 0.85%. V is TRBV3-1 (or the pseudogene TRBV3-2) and J is TRBJ1-1; 11 nucleotides line up with TRBD1. The specimen comprised peripheral blood, sampled on day 0 of MenACWY control vaccination. This clonotype originated in an adult in good health. The CDR3: CASSLGQGAWDTEAFF. The CDR3 DNA follows: TGTGCCAGCAGCCTCGGACAGGGGGCTTGGGACACTGAAGCTTTCTTT.